Below, 17 T cell receptor beta chains from the same sample are listed, as sequenced in a study of radiation and T cells in renal cell carcinoma (dated by TCRdb to the early 2020s). Reading the label with the study, this specimen's time point is: blood 4 weeks post-SBRT, at nephrectomy. The treatment or condition label on this specimen signifies: 15 Gy SBRT to primary tumor, nephrectomy 4 weeks later. The library was generated by the immunoSEQ multiplex PCR assay. TCRdb took this table from immuneACCESS and kept in-frame rearrangements with V and J called. Such tables lack part of the clones; where checked against another copy, unresolved V genes explain under half of the gap, and the rest is unexplained. The sample yields approximately 150,000 clones; 80% to 90% were counted once. The ten largest clones take up about a sixth of the sample. The sample in question was blood, obtained from a patient whose treatment included radiotherapy and nephrectomy. The source is a woman aged 50 to 65 with renal cell carcinoma.

The rearrangement uses TRBV11-2 and TRBJ1-4; D not resolved. Germline V gene lookup returns CDR1 SGHAT and CDR2 FQNNGV. This CDR3 has 13 residues. Trimming cost V 5 bases and J 5 bases, with 9 bases left between them. The CDR3 DNA reads TGTGCCAGCAGCCCTCTCGTGAATGAAAAACTGTTTTTT. Translated, it gives CASSPLVNEKLFF.

The chain links TRBV5-4 to TRBJ2-2; D remains unclear. The germline V gene encodes CDR1 SGHNT and CDR2 YYREEE (reference sequence). The CDR3 consists of 14 residues. Trimming shortened V by 3 bases and J by 5 bases, and 11 bases separated the two germline ends. CDR3 protein: CASSSSGGTGELFF. DNA of the CDR3: TGTGCCAGCAGCTCGTCAGGTGGAACCGGGGAGCTGTTTTTT. The variable domain in full, with the rest retrieved from reference TRBV5-4 and TRBJ2-2, is ETGVTQSPTHLIKTRGQQVTLRCSSQSGHNTVSWYQQALGQGPQFIFQYYREEENGRGNFPPRFSGLQFPNYSSELNVNALELDDSALYLCASSSSGGTGELFFGEGSRLTVL.

The chain carries TRBV4-3 and TRBJ1-1; perhaps TRBD1 as D (5 bases). The CDR3 is 16 residues long. V was shortened by 0 bases and J by 4 bases, with 15 bases between the two germline ends. The germline gives CDR1 LGHNA, CDR2 YSLEER. This CDR3 reads CASSQEGQHRGTEAFF. DNA for the CDR3: TGCGCCAGCAGCCAAGAGGGGCAACATCGCGGCACTGAAGCTTTCTTT.

As regards this clone: Compared with germline, one end of the junction differs, possibly owing to a read error. The chain has TRBV18 and TRBJ2-7, with 12 bases identical to TRBD2. The germline V gene has CDR1 KGHSH and CDR2 LQKENI. The CDR3 sequence is 15 residues long. CDR3 in amino acids: CASSSPGLAGNEQYF. Written as DNA, the CDR3 is TGTGCCAGCTCATCACCTGGACTAGCGGGGAACGAGCAGTACTTC.

The chain has TRBV2 and TRBJ2-1; D ambiguous. The CDR3 consists of 14 residues. The germline gives CDR1 SNHLY, CDR2 FYNNEI. The ends were cut back, 1 base at V and 7 bases at J, with 11 bases in the middle. CDR3 loop: CASSEGFLGNEQFF. The CDR3 nucleotides read TGTGCCAGCAGTGAAGGTTTCTTGGGTAATGAGCAGTTCTTC.

The J gene is TRBJ2-1, the V gene TRBV5-1, with D unresolved. CDR3 length: 16 amino acids. Trimming stripped 0 bases from V and 0 bases from J, with 10 bases between. The germline V gene encodes CDR1 SGHRS and CDR2 YFSETQ. The CDR3 spells CASSLEARGSYNEQFF. CDR3 bases: TGCGCCAGCAGCTTGGAGGCGCGCGGCTCCTACAATGAGCAGTTCTTC. The full variable domain, with the rest looked up from reference TRBV5-1 and TRBJ2-1, is KAGVTQTPRYLIKTRGQQVTLSCSPISGHRSVSWYQQTPGQGLQFLFEYFSETQRNKGNFPGRFSGRQFSNSRSEMNVSTLELGDSALYLCASSLEARGSYNEQFFGPGTRLTVL.

CDR3 nucleotides: TGTGCCAGCAGTGAGGGGGCATACACTGAAGCTTTCTTT. Translating it yields CASSEGAYTEAFF. The gene calls are TRBV6-1 and TRBJ1-1, with D maybe TRBD1 (6 bases). Germline V gene sequence: CDR1 MNHNS, CDR2 SASEGT. The CDR3 extends over 13 amino acids. The V end lost 3 bases, the J end lost 3 bases, and 8 bases lay between the germline ends.

The V call is TRBV6-5, the J call TRBJ2-7; D is undetermined. In germline, CDR1 is MNHEY, CDR2 SVGAGI. The CDR3 sequence is 13 residues long. V was trimmed by 3 bases and J by 0 bases, leaving 6 bases between them. DNA of the CDR3: TGTGCCAGCAGTTATAGACCCTCCTACGAGCAGTACTTC. Its protein product is CASSYRPSYEQYF.

The V and J genes are TRBV10-2 and TRBJ2-1; D is perhaps TRBD2 (7 bases). With 11 bases removed from V and 5 bases from J, the gap between germline ends came to 22 bases. The length of the CDR3 is 15 residues. In germline, CDR1 is WSHSY, CDR2 SAAADI. CDR3 sequence: CALAILGGPHNEQFF. The CDR3 bases are TGCGCCTTAGCTATTCTGGGGGGGCCTCACAATGAGCAGTTCTTC.

This chain links TRBV5-1 with TRBJ2-1; 9 nucleotides agree with TRBD1. With 0 bases clipped from V and 9 bases from J, the junction kept 7 bases outside the gene matches. The germline gives CDR1 SGHRS, CDR2 YFSETQ. The length of the CDR3 is 15 residues. The CDR3 region is CASSLEGTGYSEQFF. CDR3 nucleotide sequence: TGCGCCAGCAGCTTGGAGGGGACAGGGTATAGTGAGCAGTTCTTC.

The gene calls are TRBV28 and TRBJ2-7; TRBD2 matches 8 bases. Germline V gives CDR1 MDHEN, CDR2 SYDVKM. V trimming: 6 bases; J trimming: 2 bases; junction bases outside the gene matches: 6. This CDR3 has 14 residues. This CDR3 is CASSGSGGTYEQYF. The CDR3, as DNA: TGTGCCAGCAGCGGATCGGGGGGGACCTACGAGCAGTACTTC.

V and J are TRBV5-3 and TRBJ2-7; perhaps TRBD1 as D (5 bases). TRBV5-3 carries the ORF label, with uncertain function. V lost 4 bases to trimming and J lost 4 bases, with 12 bases between them. The CDR3 extends over 13 amino acids. CDR3 in DNA: TGTGCCAGAAGCCACACCCAGGGTTACGAGCAGTACTTC. Residues: CARSHTQGYEQYF.

This chain connects TRBV27 to TRBJ2-1; TRBD2 matches at 9 bases. From germline, CDR1 is MNHEY and CDR2 SMNVEV (reference sequence). The CDR3 runs 15 residues. The junction had 5 bases not matched to a gene; V was cut back by 6 bases and J by 2 bases. The CDR3 DNA is TGTGCCAGCAGCCTGACTAGCGGTCCCTACAATGAGCAGTTCTTC. Its protein is CASSLTSGPYNEQFF.

The rearrangement uses TRBV27 and TRBJ2-1; D not resolved. V shed 3 bases and J shed 7 bases, with 19 bases lying between them. The CDR3 covers 16 residues. In germline, CDR1 is MNHEY, CDR2 SMNVEV (reference sequence). The CDR3 loop reads CASSLLEGYAMNEQFF. In nucleotides, the CDR3 is TGTGCCAGCAGTTTGTTGGAAGGCTACGCCATGAATGAGCAGTTCTTC.

The rearrangement uses TRBV6-5 and TRBJ2-1; TRBD2 is a possible D gene (5 bases). Germline V gene data show CDR1 as MNHEY and CDR2 as SVGAGI. V shed 5 bases and J shed 8 bases, with 19 bases lying between them. The CDR3 has 15 amino acids. As DNA, the CDR3 is TGTGCCAGCAGTCGAGGACTTCAAGCGAGGGATGAGCAGTTCTTC. Translation gives CASSRGLQARDEQFF.

The chain carries TRBV4-3 and TRBJ1-3; a possible D gene is TRBD1 (5 bases). The germline CDR1 and CDR2 sequences are LGHNA and YSLEER. V lost 0 bases to trimming and J lost 4 bases, with 13 bases between them. The CDR3 contains 16 residues. The CDR3 sequence: CASSQDSGLEGNTIYF. CDR3 coding DNA: TGCGCCAGCAGCCAAGATTCAGGGCTCGAAGGAAACACCATATATTTT.

This clone has more than one count but fewer than ten. Here the CDR3 DNA reads TGCAGCGTTGGTGAGGAACAGCCCCAGCATTTT. Translating gives CSVGEEQPQHF. This chain connects TRBV29-1 to TRBJ1-5; no reliable D call. V dropped 4 bases and J dropped 7 bases, with 8 bases sitting between them. CDR1 and CDR2 (germline): SQVTM, ANQGSEA. The CDR3 has 11 amino acids.